Listed here are 30 T cell receptor beta chains from one sample, sequenced in a study of OX40 agonist ivuxolimab in advanced cancers. The assay was immunoSEQ multiplex PCR, and TCRdb's table has in-frame clones only and misses some. The data show 75,000 to 95,000 clones, 92% seen once. This specimen was CD4+ or CD8+ T cells sorted from blood, taken in a trial of the OX40 agonist ivuxolimab. The receptors originated from an adult with an advanced solid tumor such as melanoma, head and neck, liver or kidney cancer.

This chain joins TRBV7-9 and TRBJ2-3; 9 positions match TRBD1. Germline V gives CDR1 SEHNR, CDR2 FQNEAQ (reference sequence). J lost 4 bases, V lost 5 bases, and 7 bases had no gene match. This CDR3 is 15 amino acids long. As DNA, the CDR3 is TGTGCCAGCAGCGCACGGGACAGGGTTGCAGATACGCAGTATTTT. Protein sequence: CASSARDRVADTQYF.

The CDR3 spells CASSWGTGELEKLFF. The CDR3 DNA reads as TGTGCCAGCAGCTGGGGGACAGGGGAATTGGAAAAACTGTTTTTT. The V gene is TRBV5-4, the J gene TRBJ1-4; 10 bases fit TRBD1. With V trimmed by 3 bases and J by 8 bases, 7 bases remained unmatched. The CDR3 has 15 residues. From germline, CDR1 is SGHNT and CDR2 YYREEE (reference sequence).

The chain employs TRBV5-1 and TRBJ2-5; D possibly corresponds to TRBD1 (6 bases). This CDR3 region has 14 residues. Germline values: CDR1 SGHRS, CDR2 YFSETQ. V dropped 3 bases and J dropped 4 bases, with 13 bases sitting between them. The chain's CDR3 is CASSWSGDRETQYF. The CDR3 DNA is TGCGCCAGCAGCTGGTCAGGGGACCGAGAGACCCAGTACTTC.

This clone appeared once. The V call is TRBV19, the J call TRBJ1-1, with TRBD1 as a possible D gene (5 bases). The V end was cut by 5 bases, the J end by 0 bases, with 10 bases between. Germline V lookup: CDR1 LNHDA, CDR2 SQIVND (reference sequence). The CDR3 runs to 14 residues. CDR3 bases: TGTGCCAGTAGTTTGGGACTCTTGAACACTGAAGCTTTCTTT. Translated, it gives CASSLGLLNTEAFF.

The chain combines TRBV7-9 with TRBJ2-5; 7 bases are a match to TRBD1. The CDR3 length is 14 residues. After removal of 5 bases from V and 2 bases from J, the junction contained 5 bases not matched to a gene. The germline gives CDR1 SEHNR, CDR2 FQNEAQ (reference sequence). The chain's CDR3 is CASSLGDRQETQYF. The CDR3 coding sequence is TGTGCCAGCAGCCTAGGGGACAGACAAGAGACCCAGTACTTC.

The chain is built from TRBV9 and TRBJ2-5; TRBD2 might be the D (5 bases). Trimming removed 2 bases at V and 1 base at J, with 15 bases between. The CDR3 extends over 16 amino acids. The germline V gene encodes CDR1 SGDLS and CDR2 YYNGEE. CDR3 amino acids: CASSVRADGFQETQYF. DNA of the CDR3: TGTGCCAGCAGCGTCAGAGCGGACGGATTCCAAGAGACCCAGTACTTC.

This chain connects TRBV6-4 to TRBJ1-5; 9 bases match TRBD1. The CDR3 totals 15 residues. Germline V gene lookup returns CDR1 MRHNA and CDR2 SNTAGT. J gave up 4 bases and V 1 base, and 2 bases lay outside the gene matches. Here the CDR3 reads CASSDYGTGNQPQHF. In DNA form, the CDR3 reads TGTGCCAGCAGTGACTACGGGACAGGGAATCAGCCCCAGCATTTT.

The gene calls are TRBV28 and TRBJ1-1; D is undetermined. The CDR3 sequence is 15 residues long. V was cut by 2 bases and J by 1 base, with 11 bases left in between. Germline V gives CDR1 MDHEN, CDR2 SYDVKM. CDR3 bases: TGTGCCAGCAGTTTAACACCGGGTCCGAACACTGAAGCTTTCTTT. Translated: CASSLTPGPNTEAFF.

This sequence joins TRBV9 and TRBJ2-2, with 12 bases fitting TRBD2. This CDR3 comprises 18 residues. With V trimmed by 3 bases and J by 4 bases, 10 bases remained unmatched. The germline CDR1 and CDR2 sequences are SGDLS and YYNGEE. The CDR3 DNA follows: TGTGCCAGCAGCGCCCTAGCGGGAGGGCCCGCGGGCACCGGGGAGCTGTTTTTT. Its protein is CASSALAGGPAGTGELFF.

The chain couples TRBV28 to TRBJ1-2; no clear D. V shed 6 bases and J shed 4 bases, with 18 bases lying between them. CDR1 and CDR2 from the germline V gene are MDHEN and SYDVKM. This CDR3 comprises 15 residues. The CDR3 DNA reads TGTGCCAGCAGCCTCCTCGGACGGTCATTCTATGGCTACACCTTC. Translating it yields CASSLLGRSFYGYTF.

The chain is built from TRBV11-2 and TRBJ2-7, with 7 positions matching TRBD2. CDR1 and CDR2 from the germline V gene are SGHAT and FQNNGV. The V gene end was trimmed by 2 bases and the J gene end by 0 bases; junction bases not matched to a gene: 13. There are 18 residues in the CDR3. In nucleotides, the CDR3 is TGTGCCAGCAGCTTACCATCGGGCCTAGCGGCTAGCTCCTACGAGCAGTACTTC. It specifies CASSLPSGLAASSYEQYF.

V is TRBV27 and J is TRBJ2-4; TRBD2 agrees at 11 bases. This CDR3 is 15 amino acids long. Per germline, CDR1 MNHEY and CDR2 SMNVEV (reference sequence). Trimming at V came to 3 bases and at J to 7 bases, leaving 5 bases not matched to a gene. The CDR3 sequence: CASSFTSGSMNIQYF. The DNA of the CDR3 is TGTGCCAGCAGTTTTACTAGCGGGAGTATGAACATTCAGTACTTC.

This chain connects TRBV11-3 to TRBJ2-3, with TRBD1 as a possible D gene (6 bases). The germline V gene encodes CDR1 SGHNT and CDR2 YENEEA. V was pared by 3 bases and J by 6 bases, with 13 bases between. The CDR3 loop spans 14 amino acids. Here the CDR3 DNA reads TGTGCCAGCAGCTTCGGCAGGGGAGTGGATACGCAGTATTTT. It is translated as CASSFGRGVDTQYF.

This clone was recorded a few times. This sequence joins TRBV5-6 and TRBJ2-1, with 8 nucleotides matching TRBD1. Germline CDR1 and CDR2: SGHDT and YYEEEE. After removal of 6 bases from V and 9 bases from J, the junction contained 11 bases not matched to a gene. The CDR3 is 14 residues long. CDR3 DNA: TGTGCCAGCACCCAGGGGGCGAGTCTTGGTGAGCAGTTCTTC. As protein: CASTQGASLGEQFF.

This chain joins TRBV7-2 and TRBJ2-2; weak D call: TRBD1 (6 bases). CDR1 is SGHTA, CDR2 FQGNSA, per germline. This CDR3 is built from 14 residues. V was pared by 2 bases and J by 5 bases, with 9 bases between. The CDR3 spells CASSLQTGTGELFF. The CDR3 DNA sequence: TGTGCCAGCAGCTTACAGACAGGTACCGGGGAGCTGTTTTTT.

This rearrangement joins TRBV6-5 to TRBJ1-2; 7 bases are a match to TRBD1. From germline, CDR1 is MNHEY and CDR2 SVGAGI. V shed 10 bases and J 0 bases; nucleotides not matched to a gene: 8. The CDR3 runs to 14 residues. CDR3 amino acids: CATSRDSSNYGYTF. CDR3 DNA: TGTGCCACATCCCGGGACAGCTCTAACTATGGCTACACCTTC.

This chain links TRBV21-1 with TRBJ1-5; the table names TRBD1, a call not compared with the DNA. TRBV21-1 counts as a pseudogene. The CDR3 is 16 amino acids. The CDR3 loop reads CASSKGNRGPNQPQHF. Here the CDR3 DNA reads TGTGCCAGCAGCAAAGGTAACAGGGGGCCCAATCAGCCCCAGCATTTT.

CDR3 coding DNA: TGTGCCAGCAGCTTAGGTGCCTACGAGCAGTACTTC. Its protein product is CASSLGAYEQYF. The chain couples TRBV13 to TRBJ2-7, with D unresolved. V was shortened by 0 bases and J by 2 bases, with 2 bases between the two germline ends. The CDR3 runs to 12 residues. Germline V gene data show CDR1 as PRHDT and CDR2 as FYEKMQ (reference sequence).

V is TRBV27 and J is TRBJ2-3, with 7 bases fitting TRBD2. The CDR3 has 15 amino acids. J was trimmed by 4 bases and V by 5 bases; bases with no gene match: 9. Germline V gene lookup returns CDR1 MNHEY and CDR2 SMNVEV (reference sequence). CDR3 loop: CASSLWAGVADTQYF. The CDR3 DNA is TGTGCCAGCAGTCTATGGGCGGGAGTGGCAGATACGCAGTATTTT.

This clone was counted once. The chain couples TRBV4-3 to TRBJ2-1; 9 nucleotides agree with TRBD2. The CDR3 spans 18 residues. From germline, CDR1 is LGHNA and CDR2 YSLEER. With V trimmed by 1 base and J by 7 bases, 14 bases remained unmatched. CDR3 DNA: TGCGCCAGCAGCCAAGGACGTGTTGGCGGGAGGGCCGGGAATGAGCAGTTCTTC. It translates to CASSQGRVGGRAGNEQFF.

The genes are TRBV30 and TRBJ2-7, with 8 bases lining up with TRBD2. The junction had 3 bases not matched to a gene; V was cut back by 3 bases and J by 2 bases. The CDR3 consists of 13 residues. Germline CDR1 reads GTSNPN; CDR2 reads SVGIG (reference sequence). For the CDR3, the DNA is TGTGCCTGGAGACGGGGGGGGACCTACGAGCAGTACTTC. Translating it yields CAWRRGGTYEQYF.

The V and J genes are TRBV6-1 and TRBJ2-3; D is perhaps TRBD1 or TRBD2 (5 bases each). Germline CDR1 reads MNHNS; CDR2 reads SASEGT. This CDR3 has 14 amino acids. The ends were cut back, 6 bases at V and 2 bases at J, with 12 bases in the middle. The CDR3: CASRLEGYTDTQYF. The CDR3 DNA sequence: TGTGCCAGCAGGCTCGAGGGGTACACAGATACGCAGTATTTT.

The rearrangement links TRBV5-6 to TRBJ2-7; 8 bases fit TRBD1. With 4 bases clipped from V and 2 bases from J, the junction kept 5 bases outside the gene matches. The CDR3 is 14 residues long. CDR1 SGHDT and CDR2 YYEEEE come from the germline V gene. The CDR3 DNA reads as TGTGCCAGCAGCCGGCGGACAGGGACCTACGAGCAGTACTTC. The encoded protein is CASSRRTGTYEQYF.

The genes are TRBV11-2 and TRBJ2-3, with D possibly matching TRBD2 (6 bases). CDR1 is SGHAT, CDR2 FQNNGV, per germline. The CDR3 is made up of 14 amino acids. V was clipped by 5 bases and J by 5 bases, with 14 bases between them. The CDR3 DNA reads as TGTGCCAGCAGCGCGGGACTGCTCGGAGATACGCAGTATTTT. Translation gives CASSAGLLGDTQYF.

As concerns this clone: The junction departs from germline at one end; a sequencing error may be responsible. The gene calls are TRBV2 and TRBJ2-1; 10 nucleotides align to TRBD2. The germline V gene has CDR1 SNHLY and CDR2 FYNNEI. The CDR3 is 15 amino acids. CDR3 protein: CASREAGGPYNEQFF. Here the CDR3 DNA reads TGTGCCAGCAGGGAAGCGGGAGGGCCCTACAATGAGCAGTTCTTC.

V usage is TRBV6-1 and J usage is TRBJ1-1, with D unresolved. There are 11 residues in the CDR3. CDR1 and CDR2 from the germline V gene are MNHNS and SASEGT. Trimming pared 2 bases from V and 8 bases from J, leaving 6 bases between. CDR3 residues: CASSERQEAFF. The DNA for the CDR3 is TGTGCCAGCAGTGAACGGCAGGAAGCTTTCTTT.

V and J are TRBV5-1 and TRBJ1-5; no definite D call. Germline V gives CDR1 SGHRS, CDR2 YFSETQ. The CDR3 runs 13 residues. V was trimmed by 0 bases and J by 9 bases, leaving 10 bases between them. The CDR3 reads CASSLDGEWPQHF. CDR3 nucleotide sequence: TGCGCCAGCAGCTTGGATGGGGAGTGGCCCCAGCATTTT.

The CDR3 region is CASSQEGTESYEQYF. CDR3 coding DNA: TGCGCCAGCAGCCAGGAAGGGACAGAGTCCTACGAGCAGTACTTC. This sequence joins TRBV4-3 and TRBJ2-7; TRBD1 agrees at 7 bases. V shed 3 bases and J 1 base; nucleotides not matched to a gene: 6. Germline V gives CDR1 LGHNA, CDR2 YSLEER. The CDR3 has 15 amino acids.

This clone was recorded only once. This chain uses TRBV6-4 with TRBJ1-2, with D maybe TRBD1 (5 bases). The CDR3 totals 13 residues. V was shortened by 4 bases and J by 4 bases, with 10 bases between the two germline ends. In germline, CDR1 is MRHNA, CDR2 SNTAGT. CDR3: CASSGEGSYGYTF. The DNA of the CDR3 is TGTGCCAGCAGTGGGGAGGGGTCCTATGGCTACACCTTC.

CDR3 sequence: CASSSTTQGEQFF. CDR3 in DNA: TGTGCCAGCAGCTCCACAACTCAAGGTGAGCAGTTCTTC. The chain is built from TRBV7-2 and TRBJ2-1; D uncertain. V shed 4 bases and J shed 9 bases, with 13 bases lying between them. Germline V gene sequence: CDR1 SGHTA, CDR2 FQGNSA. This CDR3 is 13 amino acids long.